This is a list of T cell receptor beta chains from one sample in a study of cytomegalovirus exposure and HLA in healthy donors. The method was immunoSEQ multiplex PCR; TCRdb's version includes in-frame clones alone and lacks a portion of them. The sample has more than 90,000 clones; approximately 85% are singletons. Specimen: PBMCs. The receptors stem from a young man in good health and CMV-seronegative. CDR3s include the opening cysteine and the closing phenylalanine or tryptophan. The D gene is left open where the match is weak. Where a row states a size, it is once, few, many or the class of an expanded clone; other rows omit it.

size	length	V	J	D	CDR3	DNA
-	12	TRBV7-9	TRBJ1-2	-	CASTQGPYGYTF	TGTGCCAGCACCCAGGGGCCCTATGGCTACACCTTC
few	11	TRBV20-1	TRBJ1-3	TRBD1	CSASSGTGVNF	TGCAGTGCTAGTTCTGGGACAGGAGTCAATTTT
-	14	TRBV7-8	TRBJ2-7	TRBD1	CASSRGQESLGQYF	TGTGCCAGCAGCCGGGGACAGGAATCATTAGGGCAGTACTTC
few	17	TRBV27	TRBJ2-7	TRBD1	CASSLRTGGAGFYEQYF	TGTGCCAGCAGTCTCCGGACAGGGGGCGCTGGGTTCTACGAGCAGTACTTC
-	16	TRBV28	TRBJ2-3	TRBD1	CASSPTRDRGWNTQYF	TGTGCCAGCAGTCCCACCCGGGACAGGGGGTGGAATACGCAGTATTTT
once	16	TRBV7-8	TRBJ2-3	TRBD2	CASSLVAGGRSDTQYF	TGTGCCAGCAGCTTAGTGGCGGGGGGCCGCTCGGATACGCAGTATTTT
-	17	TRBV18	TRBJ2-2	TRBD1	CASSPFAGTGNTGELFF	TGTGCCAGCTCACCCTTTGCCGGGACAGGGAACACCGGGGAGCTGTTTTTT
-	14	TRBV11-1	TRBJ2-1	TRBD1	CASGRDRVGNEQFF	TGTGCCAGCGGCCGGGACAGGGTGGGGAATGAGCAGTTCTTC
few	19	TRBV5-1	TRBJ2-4	TRBD2	CASSPSPGLAGGLKNIQYF	TGCGCCAGCAGCCCTAGTCCAGGACTAGCGGGAGGGCTCAAAAACATTCAGTACTTC
-	11	TRBV6-5	TRBJ1-2	-	CASSYRGGYTF	TGTGCCAGCAGTTATCGGGGAGGCTACACCTTC
-	13	TRBV2	TRBJ2-7	-	CASSEGKIYEQYF	TGTGCCAGCAGTGAGGGCAAGATCTACGAGCAGTACTTC
-	15	TRBV6-1	TRBJ2-7	TRBD1	CASSQQTGEFDEQYF	TGTGCCAGCAGTCAACAGACAGGGGAATTCGACGAGCAGTACTTC
-	13	TRBV2	TRBJ2-1	TRBD1	CASSGQGYNEQFF	TGTGCCAGCAGTGGACAGGGCTACAATGAGCAGTTCTTC
-	14	TRBV19	TRBJ1-1	-	CASDLGGMETEAFF	TGTGCCAGTGACCTGGGGGGGATGGAGACTGAAGCTTTCTTT
-	15	TRBV7-3	TRBJ2-3	TRBD2	CASSSLAGGFDTQYF	TGTGCCAGCAGCTCCTTAGCGGGAGGTTTTGATACGCAGTATTTT
-	13	TRBV10-3	TRBJ2-7	TRBD1	CAISEDRGYEQYF	TGTGCCATCAGTGAGGACAGGGGCTACGAGCAGTACTTC
-	16	TRBV11-3	TRBJ2-2	TRBD2	CASSAGLAGDPGELFF	TGTGCCAGCAGCGCGGGACTAGCGGGGGACCCCGGGGAGCTGTTTTTT
-	17	TRBV4-3	TRBJ1-2	-	CASSQAVRGTGYIGYTF	TGCGCCAGCAGCCAGGCGGTACGGGGTACAGGGTATATCGGCTACACCTTC
-	15	TRBV4-1	TRBJ1-5	-	CASSQVTGTVEPQHF	TGCGCCAGCAGCCAAGTCACAGGGACCGTAGAGCCCCAGCATTTT
-	13	TRBV6-1	TRBJ2-7	-	CASSEAIETRHYF	TGTGCCAGCAGTGAAGCGATTGAAACCAGACATTACTTC
-	12	TRBV30	TRBJ2-3	TRBD2	CAGHSGTDTQYF	TGTGCCGGGCATAGCGGGACAGATACGCAGTATTTT
-	14	TRBV7-9	TRBJ1-3	-	CASTSPETGNTIYF	TGTGCCAGCACCTCCCCCGAGACTGGAAACACCATATATTTT
-	15	TRBV28	TRBJ2-7	TRBD1	CASSLFRGSSYEQYF	TGTGCCAGCAGTTTATTCAGGGGGTCATCCTACGAGCAGTACTTC
-	15	TRBV6-1	TRBJ1-4	-	CASSVTRQANEKLFF	TGTGCCAGCAGCGTAACCAGACAGGCTAATGAAAAACTGTTTTTT
-	13	TRBV7-9	TRBJ2-7	-	CASAGANDYEQYF	TGTGCCAGCGCGGGGGCCAACGACTACGAGCAGTACTTC
few	15	TRBV7-3	TRBJ2-1	TRBD1	CASSDPGQGLNEQFF	TGTGCCAGCAGCGATCCGGGACAGGGGCTAAATGAGCAGTTCTTC